This T cell receptor (beta chain) was documented in a study of cytomegalovirus exposure and HLA in healthy donors. Study observations and caveats: Later analysis suggested links between common viral pathogens and several top significant clusters.

Vbeta (60) and Jbeta (13) primers were used in the PCR. Some clones are missing from TCRdb's copy, which holds only in-frame ones; the method was immunoSEQ multiplex PCR. The sample holds 150,000 or so clones, 81% seen once. Concerning this clone: Its antigen remains unknown.

Germline V CDR1 and CDR2: SGHRS, YFSETQ. The CDR3 is 15 amino acids. Trimming removed 4 bases at V and 6 bases at J, with 18 bases between. The chain carries TRBV5-1 and TRBJ2-3, with D possibly being TRBD1 (6 bases). This sequence was found in a man aged 50-60 years in good health and CMV-seropositive. Sequences were obtained from PBMCs. The CDR3 loop is CASSPYRALGDTQYF. The DNA of the CDR3 is TGCGCCAGCAGCCCGTACAGGGCCTTGGGGGATACGCAGTATTTT. The full variable domain, its missing parts supplied by reference TRBV5-1 and TRBJ2-3, is KAGVTQTPRYLIKTRGQQVTLSCSPISGHRSVSWYQQTPGQGLQFLFEYFSETQRNKGNFPGRFSGRQFSNSRSEMNVSTLELGDSALYLCASSPYRALGDTQYFGPGTRLTVL.